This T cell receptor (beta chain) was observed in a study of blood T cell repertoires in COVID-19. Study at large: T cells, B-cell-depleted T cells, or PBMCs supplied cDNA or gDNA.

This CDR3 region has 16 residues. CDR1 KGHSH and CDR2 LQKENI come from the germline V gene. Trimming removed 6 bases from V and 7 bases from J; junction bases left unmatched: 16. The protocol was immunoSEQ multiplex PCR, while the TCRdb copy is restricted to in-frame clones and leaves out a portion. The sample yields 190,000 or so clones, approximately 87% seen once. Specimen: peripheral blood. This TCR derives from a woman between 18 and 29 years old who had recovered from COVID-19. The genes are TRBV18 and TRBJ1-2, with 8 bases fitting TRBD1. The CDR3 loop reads CASSLQAGQGALGYTF. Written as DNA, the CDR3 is TGTGCCAGCTCGCTTCAAGCGGGGCAGGGGGCGCTTGGCTACACCTTC.